This TCR beta chain is drawn from a study of blood T cell repertoires in COVID-19. Study summary: The samples span acute and convalescent COVID-19 from the United States, Italy and Spain. T cells, B-cell-depleted T cells, or PBMCs provided the cDNA or gDNA that served as material.

Per the study methods: Reference gene primers were amplified, and this amplification served to estimate nucleated cell counts. Sequencing was performed with immunoSEQ multiplex PCR; in TCRdb, only in-frame clones are kept and a portion is missing. From that table come the V and J calls and clone size; the DNA was used to work out D and trimming. The sample lists roughly 140,000 clones; 75% to 85% were seen once. Germline CDR1 reads SEHNR; CDR2 reads FQNEAQ (reference sequence). This CDR3 is built from 16 residues. V lost 5 bases to trimming and J lost 3 bases, with 20 bases between them. The chain is built from TRBV7-9 and TRBJ2-7; D is ambiguous. The specimen was peripheral blood. This clonotype was obtained from a woman aged 45-65 years in a cohort sampled during active or convalescent COVID-19. The CDR3 nucleotides are TGTGCCAGCAGCCCCCAGACCGACTCAACCCTCTACGAGCAGTACTTC. It yields the protein CASSPQTDSTLYEQYF. Using reference TRBV7-9 and TRBJ2-7 for the parts outside the CDR3, the full variable domain is DTGVSQNPRHKITKRGQNVTFRCDPISEHNRLYWYRQTLGQGPEFLTYFQNEAQLEKSRLLSDRFSAERPKGSFSTLEIQRTEQGDSAMYLCASSPQTDSTLYEQYFGPGTRLTVT.